Following are 17 T cell receptor beta chains from one sample sequenced in a study of blood T cell repertoires in COVID-19. Method: immunoSEQ multiplex PCR; TCRdb's copy keeps in-frame clones and lacks some. This sample has 120,000 to 150,000 clones, with approximately 90% found just once. Source material: peripheral blood. Receptor source: a man younger than 30 with COVID-19, enrolled during active disease.

The chain joins TRBV5-1 to TRBJ2-3; tentatively, D is TRBD1 (6 bases). CDR3 length: 15 amino acids. The V gene's germline CDR1 is SGHRS and CDR2 YFSETQ. The V end lost 0 bases, the J end lost 0 bases, and 8 bases lay between the germline ends. CDR3 sequence (DNA): TGCGCCAGCAGCTTGGTCCAGGGGAGCACAGATACGCAGTATTTT. Its translation: CASSLVQGSTDTQYF.

The chain combines TRBV19 with TRBJ2-1; 11 bases are shared with TRBD2. The CDR3 spans 14 residues. Unmatched junction bases numbered 3, after V lost 1 base and J lost 10 bases. Germline CDR1 and CDR2: LNHDA and SQIVND (reference sequence). CDR3 residues: CASSIGGLAAEQFF. Here the CDR3 DNA reads TGTGCCAGTAGTATAGGGGGACTAGCGGCCGAGCAGTTCTTC.

The rearrangement uses TRBV6-5 and TRBJ1-2; TRBD1 matches 9 bases. The CDR3 extends over 15 amino acids. V dropped 6 bases and J dropped 5; count of bases not matched to a gene: 10. Per germline, CDR1 MNHEY and CDR2 SVGAGI. The CDR3 nucleotides read TGTGCCAGCAGCTCACCGGGACAGGGTCGGTATGGCTACACCTTC. Amino acid sequence: CASSSPGQGRYGYTF.

V and J are TRBV28 and TRBJ2-3, with no clear D. The CDR3 spans 13 residues. Germline assignment: CDR1 MDHEN and CDR2 SYDVKM. Trimming took off 7 bases at V and 6 bases at J, with 14 bases between the two ends. The CDR3 region has the DNA TGTGCCAGCACCCAACTCAATGTGGATACGCAGTATTTT. This codes for CASTQLNVDTQYF.

The genes are TRBV19 and TRBJ1-2; D gene uncertain. Germline V gene sequence: CDR1 LNHDA, CDR2 SQIVND (reference sequence). The ends were cut back, 1 base at V and 8 bases at J, with 17 bases in the middle. The CDR3 covers 15 residues. The CDR3 DNA reads TGTGCCAGTAGTATAGCCACGGGAACCTATGGAGGCTACACCTTC. This codes for CASSIATGTYGGYTF.

The V call is TRBV18, the J call TRBJ1-1; perhaps TRBD1 as D (5 bases). CDR1 is KGHSH and CDR2 is LQKENI in the germline V gene. Trimming shortened V by 9 bases and J by 0 bases, and 14 bases separated the two germline ends. CDR3 length: 14 amino acids. The CDR3 loop is CASDGGTLNTEAFF. CDR3 DNA sequence: TGTGCCAGTGATGGCGGGACGCTGAACACTGAAGCTTTCTTT.

The CDR3 DNA is TGTGCCAGCAGCGTAGAAGGCTCTGGAGGTGGCGCCAAAAACATTCAGTACTTC. It codes for CASSVEGSGGGAKNIQYF. The chain recombines TRBV9 with TRBJ2-4; a possible D gene is TRBD2 (5 bases). Trimming removed 0 bases at V and 1 base at J, with 17 bases between. CDR3 length: 18 residues. Germline V gene sequence: CDR1 SGDLS, CDR2 YYNGEE.

The genes are TRBV4-3 and TRBJ2-3, with D perhaps TRBD2 (5 bases). The CDR3 is made up of 17 amino acids. Germline assignment: CDR1 LGHNA and CDR2 YSLEER. The V gene lost 1 base and the J gene lost 2 bases, with 16 bases spanning the gap. The CDR3 loop reads CASSQGVQRSATDTQYF. The DNA for the CDR3 is TGCGCCAGCAGCCAAGGGGTCCAGCGGTCCGCCACAGATACGCAGTATTTT.

This clone was seen a handful of times. This sequence joins TRBV5-8 and TRBJ1-6; D is uncertain. This CDR3 contains 12 residues. Germline CDR1 and CDR2: SGHTS and YDEGEE. Trimming took off 4 bases at V and 14 bases at J, with 13 bases between the two ends. This chain's CDR3 is CASSGTDASLHF. DNA of the CDR3: TGTGCCAGCAGCGGCACAGACGCATCCCTCCACTTT.

The rearrangement joins TRBV29-1 to TRBJ1-4; possible D gene TRBD1, 5 bases. Germline V gene data show CDR1 as SQVTM and CDR2 as ANQGSEA. CDR3 length: 14 amino acids. V lost 1 base, J lost 8 bases, and 14 bases lay in between. CDR3 sequence (DNA): TGCAGCGTTGAAGTCAATAGGGCAGGGGAAAAACTGTTTTTT. Its protein product is CSVEVNRAGEKLFF.

This sequence joins TRBV5-1 and TRBJ1-1, with 7 bases aligning to TRBD1. Germline loops: CDR1 SGHRS, CDR2 YFSETQ. The CDR3 contains 16 residues. The J segment lost 1 base and the V segment lost 4 bases, leaving 10 bases of the junction unmatched. The CDR3 sequence is CASSGVLQGKNTEAFF. The CDR3 region has the DNA TGCGCCAGCAGCGGAGTATTACAGGGGAAGAACACTGAAGCTTTCTTT.

The CDR3 protein is CASSQDVAGAGDEQFF. CDR3 DNA: TGTGCCAGCAGCCAAGATGTGGCGGGAGCGGGGGATGAGCAGTTCTTC. The chain recombines TRBV3-1 (or the pseudogene TRBV3-2) with TRBJ2-1; TRBD2 aligns across 8 bases. The CDR3 length is 16 residues. Unmatched junction bases numbered 9, after V lost 0 bases and J lost 8 bases. CDR1 LGHDT and CDR2 YNNKEL come from the germline V gene (reference sequence).

The CDR3 protein is CASSEAGRDYEQYF. CDR3 nucleotide sequence: TGTGCCAGCAGTGAAGCGGGCAGGGACTACGAGCAGTACTTC. The rearrangement joins TRBV6-1 to TRBJ2-7; weak D call: TRBD1 (5 bases). CDR1 is MNHNS, CDR2 SASEGT, per germline. The CDR3 length is 14 residues. V dropped 0 bases and J dropped 3 bases, with 9 bases sitting between them.

The V gene is TRBV10-3, the J gene TRBJ1-6, with D tentatively TRBD1 (5 bases). Germline CDR1 reads ENHRY; CDR2 reads SYGVKD. V was pared by 6 bases and J by 10 bases, with 16 bases between. The CDR3 runs to 14 residues. The CDR3 spells CAIRQGNLNSPLHF. CDR3 DNA: TGTGCCATCAGGCAGGGAAATTTAAACTCACCCCTCCACTTT.

This clone was counted between two and nine times. In the same sample, other DNA sequences code for this CDR3. The chain couples TRBV4-3 to TRBJ2-3, with 12 bases lining up with TRBD2. This CDR3 has 18 residues. Germline-derived CDR1 and CDR2 are LGHNA and YSLEER. V trimming: 0 bases; J trimming: 4 bases; junction bases outside the gene matches: 8. The CDR3 is CASSQDLAGGLLADTQYF. The CDR3 DNA follows: TGCGCCAGCAGCCAAGATCTAGCGGGAGGGCTTCTCGCAGATACGCAGTATTTT.

As DNA, the CDR3 is TGTGCCAGCAGCTTCGGGGGGTTTACTGAAGCTTTCTTT. Its translation is CASSFGGFTEAFF. This sequence joins TRBV7-2 and TRBJ1-1; tentative D call: TRBD1 (5 bases). Germline CDR1 SGHTA, CDR2 FQGNSA. The CDR3 runs 13 residues. The V gene lost 3 bases and the J gene lost 5 bases, with 10 bases spanning the gap.

V gene TRBV11-2 combines with J gene TRBJ2-7, with D maybe TRBD2 (6 bases). The CDR3 length is 17 residues. V was trimmed by 0 bases and J by 2 bases, leaving 17 bases between them. The germline V gene has CDR1 SGHAT and CDR2 FQNNGV. CDR3 nucleotides: TGTGCCAGCAGCTTAGATGGGGGTGGGGGGACCCCCTACGAGCAGTACTTC. It specifies CASSLDGGGGTPYEQYF.